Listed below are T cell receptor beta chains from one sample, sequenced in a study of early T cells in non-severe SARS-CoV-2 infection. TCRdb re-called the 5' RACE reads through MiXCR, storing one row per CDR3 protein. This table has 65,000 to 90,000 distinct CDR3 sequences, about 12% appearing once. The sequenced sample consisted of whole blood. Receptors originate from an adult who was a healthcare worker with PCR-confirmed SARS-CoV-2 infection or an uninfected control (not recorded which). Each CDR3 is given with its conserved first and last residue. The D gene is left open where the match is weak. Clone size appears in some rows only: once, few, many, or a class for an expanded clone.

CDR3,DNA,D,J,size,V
CSVRPGGANYGYTF,TGCAGCGTTCGTCCAGGGGGCGCTAATTATGGCTACACCTTC,TRBD1,TRBJ1-2,few,TRBV29-1
CSARDMAGRLNTEAFF,TGCAGTGCTAGAGATATGGCTGGGCGGTTGAACACTGAAGCTTTCTTT,-,TRBJ1-1,few,TRBV20-1
CASSSWGTLSTDTQYF,TGTGCCAGCAGCTCATGGGGGACCCTTAGCACAGATACGCAGTATTTT,-,TRBJ2-3,many,TRBV11-2
CASSPTTSGKVEQYF,TGTGCCAGCAGCCCTACGACTAGCGGCAAGGTCGAGCAGTACTTC,TRBD2,TRBJ2-7,-,TRBV11-2
CSVALRLAGAGDTQYF,TGCAGCGTTGCCCTGAGACTAGCGGGAGCGGGAGATACGCAGTATTTT,TRBD2,TRBJ2-3,few,TRBV29-1
CSAPSPLAGAVEQFF,TGCAGTGCCCCCTCCCCTCTAGCGGGAGCTGTTGAGCAGTTCTTC,TRBD2,TRBJ2-1,many,TRBV20-1
CASSPPSVTDTQYF,TGTGCCAGCAGCCCCCCAAGTGTGACAGATACGCAGTATTTT,-,TRBJ2-3,-,TRBV7-9
CASSYKGTSALNEQFF,TGTGCCAGCAGTTACAAAGGGACTAGCGCCCTCAATGAGCAGTTCTTC,TRBD2,TRBJ2-1,-,TRBV6-5
CASSLAPRGVYNEQFF,TGTGCCAGCAGCTTAGCACCGCGGGGGGTCTACAATGAGCAGTTCTTC,TRBD2,TRBJ2-1,-,TRBV11-2
CSARDFRDIADTQYF,TGCAGTGCTAGAGATTTTCGGGACATCGCAGATACGCAGTATTTT,-,TRBJ2-3,-,TRBV20-1
CASSRTGTREETQYF,TGTGCCAGCAGCCGCACCGGGACTAGGGAAGAGACCCAGTACTTC,TRBD2,TRBJ2-5,many,TRBV7-3
CASSPGQGRPQGTEAFF,TGTGCCAGCTCACCGGGGCAGGGGAGGCCCCAGGGTACTGAAGCTTTCTTT,-,TRBJ1-1,-,TRBV18
CASSLAGGSRDEQFF,TGTGCCAGCAGCTTGGCAGGCGGGAGTAGGGATGAGCAGTTCTTC,TRBD2,TRBJ2-1,few,TRBV5-4
CASSPVSGNTIYF,TGTGCCAGCAGTCCGGTCTCTGGAAACACCATATATTTT,-,TRBJ1-3,-,TRBV6-5
CSTAGTQETQYF,TGCAGCACTGCCGGGACTCAAGAGACCCAGTACTTC,-,TRBJ2-5,many,TRBV29-1
CASSRSGTGNAYEQYF,TGTGCCAGCAGCCGTTCCGGGACAGGGAATGCCTACGAGCAGTACTTC,TRBD1,TRBJ2-7,-,TRBV4-2
CASSSAGGEQFF,TGTGCCAGCAGTTCGGCGGGAGGTGAGCAGTTCTTC,TRBD2,TRBJ2-1,many,TRBV6-5
CASSYTSGLYNEQFF,TGTGCCAGCAGCTACACTAGCGGGCTATACAATGAGCAGTTCTTC,TRBD2,TRBJ2-1,few,TRBV5-5
CSARGTGARHYNEQFF,TGCAGTGCTAGGGGGACAGGGGCGAGACACTACAATGAGCAGTTCTTC,TRBD1,TRBJ2-1,few,TRBV20-1
CASIRDTYSNQPQHF,TGTGCCAGCATTCGGGACACTTATAGCAATCAGCCCCAGCATTTT,-,TRBJ1-5,few,TRBV19
CSARVDRGYGYTF,TGCAGTGCTAGAGTTGACAGGGGCTATGGCTACACCTTC,TRBD1,TRBJ1-2,-,TRBV20-1
CSASWGTNYGYTF,TGCAGTGCTAGTTGGGGAACTAACTATGGCTACACCTTC,-,TRBJ1-2,many,TRBV20-1
CASSTQPGNKQFF,TGTGCCAGCAGCACCCAGCCGGGAAATAAGCAGTTCTTC,-,TRBJ2-1,many,TRBV7-2
CSAQTGLYGYTF,TGCAGCGCCCAGACAGGCCTCTATGGCTACACCTTC,-,TRBJ1-2,many,TRBV29-1
CASSESSSRPQFF,TGTGCCAGCAGTGAATCGAGTAGTCGCCCGCAGTTCTTC,-,TRBJ2-1,few,TRBV6-1
CSARDLPGQGGHEQFF,TGCAGTGCTAGAGACCTCCCGGGACAGGGAGGCCATGAGCAGTTCTTC,TRBD1,TRBJ2-1,few,TRBV20-1
CASSPGLSGTEAFF,TGTGCCAGCAGCCCGGGTCTGTCGGGCACTGAAGCTTTCTTT,-,TRBJ1-1,-,TRBV14
CASSPGQFANTGELFF,TGTGCCAGCTCACCTGGACAGTTCGCGAACACCGGGGAGCTGTTTTTT,-,TRBJ2-2,-,TRBV18
CASSWTIQGTDTQYF,TGTGCCAGCAGCTGGACTATCCAGGGGACAGATACGCAGTATTTT,-,TRBJ2-3,few,TRBV11-2
CASSQARGTSYNEQFF,TGTGCCAGCAGCCAAGCCCGGGGAACCTCCTACAATGAGCAGTTCTTC,-,TRBJ2-1,many,TRBV3-1
CASIPEGGLNYGYTF,TGTGCCAGCATCCCTGAGGGGGGACTGAACTATGGCTACACCTTC,-,TRBJ1-2,few,TRBV6-5
CASSNPSTGGLVRNEQFF,TGTGCCAGCAGTAACCCTTCGACAGGGGGTTTGGTTAGAAATGAGCAGTTCTTC,TRBD1,TRBJ2-1,-,TRBV3-1